The source of this T cell receptor (beta chain) is a study of blood T cell repertoires in COVID-19. Whole-study context: Samples came from the United States, Italy and Spain, spanning acute and convalescent COVID-19.

Recovered status applied to Cohort 3 donors who had two consecutive negative PCRs. It also applied to those with clearance or with symptom resolution. Assay used: immunoSEQ multiplex PCR; TCRdb lists only in-frame clones, some missing. The table includes some 300,000 clones, 85% to 90% detected once. The TCR sequence derives from a man aged 30-40 years who had recovered from COVID-19. Input material: PBMCs or T cells enriched from blood (not recorded which).

CDR3 sequence (DNA): TGTGCCACACAAAAGGCAGGGGGTGGTGGCTACACCTTC. Protein: CATQKAGGGGYTF. The V call is TRBV6-5, the J call TRBJ1-2; 7 bases match TRBD1. V lost 10 bases, J lost 7 bases, and 12 bases stayed unmatched. The CDR3 runs 13 residues. Per the germline V gene, CDR1 is MNHEY and CDR2 is SVGAGI.